What follows is one T cell receptor beta chain and its context. The data stem from a study of blood T cell repertoires in COVID-19. Germline CDR1 reads MNHEY; CDR2 reads SMNVEV (reference sequence). Trimming took 3 bases from V and 6 from J, leaving 11 bases between them. The CDR3 is 13 amino acids. The repertoire was sequenced with immunoSEQ multiplex PCR; TCRdb's copy has only in-frame clones and lacks some. The sample has about 58,000 clones, around 91% seen once. The clonotype was recovered from a woman aged 60-75 years with active COVID-19. The chain combines TRBV27 with TRBJ1-2; the D gene is possibly TRBD1 (6 bases). Material: peripheral blood. CDR3 sequence: CASSFGRGDGYTF. DNA for the CDR3: TGTGCCAGCAGTTTCGGCAGGGGAGATGGCTACACCTTC.